The present T cell receptor beta chain was sequenced within a study of CD8 T cells in Susac syndrome. Between the trimmed V and J ends, which lost 3 bases and 8 bases, there was a span of 10 bases. Germline V gives CDR1 MNHNS, CDR2 SASEGT. This CDR3 region has 13 residues. The authors reverse transcribed roughly 0.5 to 1 ug RNA with random hexamers. The immunoSEQ assay covered 54 Vbeta and 13 Jbeta segments for CDR3. Each CDR3 protein is one row after TCRdb ran MiXCR on the immunoSEQ multiplex PCR reads. Here the sample spans tens of thousands of distinct CDR3 sequences, more than 85% being singletons.

The chain combines TRBV6-1 with TRBJ1-4; D is undetermined. The clonotype originates from a human donor with multiple sclerosis. Sequenced input: CD8+ T cells from PBMCs. In DNA, the CDR3 is TGTGCCAGCAGTGATGCTTTTGAAGAAAAACTGTTTTTT. Translating gives CASSDAFEEKLFF.